The rows below give T cell receptor beta chains drawn from one sample of a study of cytomegalovirus exposure and HLA in healthy donors. Using immunoSEQ multiplex PCR, the repertoire was profiled, and TCRdb retains in-frame clones only, with some absent. In the table there are around 200,000 clones, 60% to 80% of which are singletons. Sequencing input: PBMCs. These receptors originate from a woman under 30 in good health and CMV-seronegative. CDR3s include the opening cysteine and the closing phenylalanine or tryptophan. A D gene is named only where the DNA matches it firmly. Some rows have no size entry. The others give once, few or many, or a class for an expanded clone.

J gene: TRBJ2-7
clone size: once
D gene: .
V gene: TRBV6-6
CDR3 DNA: TGTGCCAGCAGGGACCGGGGTACGCAGTACTTC
CDR3 protein: CASRDRGTQYF

J gene: TRBJ1-3
clone size: .
D gene: TRBD1
V gene: TRBV7-6
CDR3 DNA: TGTGCCAGCAGAGACAGGGGACAAAACACCATATATTTT
CDR3 protein: CASRDRGQNTIYF

J gene: TRBJ1-1
clone size: .
D gene: .
V gene: TRBV30
CDR3 DNA: TGTGCCTGGAGTATCCGTGCTGAAGCTTTCTTT
CDR3 protein: CAWSIRAEAFF

J gene: TRBJ1-4
clone size: .
D gene: TRBD1
V gene: TRBV18
CDR3 DNA: TGTGCCAGCTCCCGCCGGGACAGTAATGAAAAACTGTTTTTT
CDR3 protein: CASSRRDSNEKLFF

J gene: TRBJ2-1
clone size: once
D gene: TRBD2
V gene: TRBV14
CDR3 DNA: TGTGCCAGCAGCCAAGATGGTCTAGCGGGAGAGTTAGGCAATGAGCAGTTCTTC
CDR3 protein: CASSQDGLAGELGNEQFF

J gene: TRBJ2-6
clone size: .
D gene: .
V gene: TRBV19
CDR3 DNA: TGTGCCAGTAGCATTAGGCGTGGGAGATCTGGGGCCAACGTCCTGACTTTC
CDR3 protein: CASSIRRGRSGANVLTF

J gene: TRBJ2-7
clone size: .
D gene: TRBD2
V gene: TRBV11-2
CDR3 DNA: TGTGCCAGCAGCCTGGGACTAGGTGCCTCCTACGAGCAGTACTTC
CDR3 protein: CASSLGLGASYEQYF

J gene: TRBJ2-2
clone size: .
D gene: TRBD1
V gene: TRBV5-6
CDR3 DNA: TGTGCCAGCAGCGACGCCGGGACAGGGTTGGAATCCGGGGAGCTGTTTTTT
CDR3 protein: CASSDAGTGLESGELFF

J gene: TRBJ1-1
clone size: once
D gene: TRBD1
V gene: TRBV7-3
CDR3 DNA: TGTGCCAGCAGCTGGACAGGGGGCACTGAAGCTTTCTTT
CDR3 protein: CASSWTGGTEAFF

J gene: TRBJ2-1
clone size: .
D gene: TRBD2
V gene: TRBV6-4
CDR3 DNA: TGTGCCAGCAGCAACGGGACTAGCGGCCACAATGAGCAGTTCTTC
CDR3 protein: CASSNGTSGHNEQFF

J gene: TRBJ2-5
clone size: .
D gene: .
V gene: TRBV5-1
CDR3 DNA: TGCGCCAGCAGCAACTTCCTGGAGACCCAGTACTTC
CDR3 protein: CASSNFLETQYF

J gene: TRBJ1-3
clone size: once
D gene: .
V gene: TRBV27
CDR3 DNA: TGTGCCAGCCGGAATGTAGGGGGGGACTCTGGAAACACCATATATTTT
CDR3 protein: CASRNVGGDSGNTIYF

J gene: TRBJ2-2
clone size: .
D gene: .
V gene: TRBV28
CDR3 DNA: TGTGCCAGCAGTTCCTTGGGCAGGCGGAACACCGGGGAGCTGTTTTTT
CDR3 protein: CASSSLGRRNTGELFF

J gene: TRBJ2-1
clone size: .
D gene: .
V gene: TRBV7-9
CDR3 DNA: TGTGCCAGCAGCTTAGTTTCGTCTCGCTCCTACAATGAGCAGTTCTTC
CDR3 protein: CASSLVSSRSYNEQFF

J gene: TRBJ2-3
clone size: .
D gene: TRBD2
V gene: TRBV28
CDR3 DNA: TGTGCCAGCAGTTACCCAGCGGGAGCCGATACGCAGTATTTT
CDR3 protein: CASSYPAGADTQYF

J gene: TRBJ2-1
clone size: .
D gene: TRBD2
V gene: TRBV14
CDR3 DNA: TGTGCCAGCAGCCCCCTAGGTAGCGGGGGGGCATACAATGAGCAGTTCTTC
CDR3 protein: CASSPLGSGGAYNEQFF

J gene: TRBJ1-2
clone size: .
D gene: TRBD1
V gene: TRBV4-3
CDR3 DNA: TGCGCCAGCAGCCAAGAGCGGGACAGGTTGAATGGCTACACCTTC
CDR3 protein: CASSQERDRLNGYTF

J gene: TRBJ1-5
clone size: .
D gene: .
V gene: TRBV28
CDR3 DNA: TGTGCCAGCAGTCCCTTGGGGGGGAATAATCAGCCCCAGCATTTT
CDR3 protein: CASSPLGGNNQPQHF

J gene: TRBJ2-5
clone size: .
D gene: TRBD2
V gene: TRBV6-5
CDR3 DNA: TGTGCCAGCAGCCCTGGGAGGGAAGAGACCCAGTACTTC
CDR3 protein: CASSPGREETQYF

J gene: TRBJ2-7
clone size: .
D gene: TRBD2
V gene: TRBV6-1
CDR3 DNA: TGTGCCAGCATCGGGGTGGGGGGGACCTTCTACGAGCAGTACTTC
CDR3 protein: CASIGVGGTFYEQYF

J gene: TRBJ1-5
clone size: .
D gene: .
V gene: TRBV28
CDR3 DNA: TGTGCCAGCAGTTTATCCAGGGTCGGCCAGAGGCATCAGCCCCAGCATTTT
CDR3 protein: CASSLSRVGQRHQPQHF

J gene: TRBJ1-1
clone size: .
D gene: .
V gene: TRBV10-3
CDR3 DNA: TGTGCCATCAGTGAGTCCCAGTACACTGAAGCTTTCTTT
CDR3 protein: CAISESQYTEAFF

J gene: TRBJ1-2
clone size: .
D gene: .
V gene: TRBV19
CDR3 DNA: TGTGCCAGTAGTATTCGGGACAAGGGCTATGGCTACACCTTC
CDR3 protein: CASSIRDKGYGYTF

J gene: TRBJ2-7
clone size: few
D gene: .
V gene: TRBV27
CDR3 DNA: TGTGCCAGCAGTTTTAGACAAGGAGGGAGTGAGTACTTC
CDR3 protein: CASSFRQGGSEYF

J gene: TRBJ2-3
clone size: .
D gene: TRBD1
V gene: TRBV10-3
CDR3 DNA: TGTGCCATCAGTGGGGACAGGGTGGGCACAGATACGCAGTATTTT
CDR3 protein: CAISGDRVGTDTQYF

J gene: TRBJ2-7
clone size: .
D gene: TRBD2
V gene: TRBV10-3
CDR3 DNA: TGTGCCATCAGGGGGGAGGGGTGGAACGAGCAGTACTTC
CDR3 protein: CAIRGEGWNEQYF

J gene: TRBJ2-7
clone size: .
D gene: TRBD2
V gene: TRBV9
CDR3 DNA: TGTGCCAGCAGCGCCGGTAGCGGGCCAAGCTCCTACGAGCAGTACTTC
CDR3 protein: CASSAGSGPSSYEQYF

J gene: TRBJ2-7
clone size: .
D gene: .
V gene: TRBV28
CDR3 DNA: TGTGCCAGCAGTTTATTCGGGGAAACCTACGAGCAGTACTTC
CDR3 protein: CASSLFGETYEQYF